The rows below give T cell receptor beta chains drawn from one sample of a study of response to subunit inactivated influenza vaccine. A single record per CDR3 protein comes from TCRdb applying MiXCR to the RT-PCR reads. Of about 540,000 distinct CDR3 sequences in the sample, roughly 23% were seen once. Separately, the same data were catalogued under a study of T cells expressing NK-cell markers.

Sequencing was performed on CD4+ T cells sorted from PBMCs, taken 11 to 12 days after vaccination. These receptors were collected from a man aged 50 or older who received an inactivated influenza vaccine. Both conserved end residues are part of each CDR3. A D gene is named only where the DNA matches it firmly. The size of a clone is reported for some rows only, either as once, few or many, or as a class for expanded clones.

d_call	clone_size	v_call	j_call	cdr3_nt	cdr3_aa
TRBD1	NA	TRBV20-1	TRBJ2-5	TGCAGTGCTAGAGATTTCACGTGGGACAGTTCCCAAGAGACCCAGTACTTC	CSARDFTWDSSQETQYF
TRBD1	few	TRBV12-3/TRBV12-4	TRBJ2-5	TGTGCCAGCAGCCCCCCGGGACAGGTGGGATGGGAGACCCAGTACTTC	CASSPPGQVGWETQYF
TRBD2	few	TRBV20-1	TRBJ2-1	TGCAGTGCTGACCGGGAGGCCTCCTACAATGAGCAGTTCTTC	CSADREASYNEQFF
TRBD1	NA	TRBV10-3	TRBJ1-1	TGTGCCATCAGGGGCTGGGGACAGGGGAACACTGAAGCTTTCTTT	CAIRGWGQGNTEAFF
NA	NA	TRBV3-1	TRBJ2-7	TGTGCCAGCAGCCAAGATCCCTCGACATTGCCCTACGAGCAGTACTTC	CASSQDPSTLPYEQYF
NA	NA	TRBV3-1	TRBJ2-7	TGTGCCAGCAGCCAAGTGCGAGAGCAGTACTTC	CASSQVREQYF
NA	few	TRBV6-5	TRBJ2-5	TGTGCCAGCAGCTATGGGCCCACAACAGGCTCCAAGAAAGAGACCCAGTACTTC	CASSYGPTTGSKKETQYF
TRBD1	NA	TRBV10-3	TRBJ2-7	TGTGCCATCAGTGATGACAGGGGGCGAGGTTACGAGCAGTACTTC	CAISDDRGRGYEQYF
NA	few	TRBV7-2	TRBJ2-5	TGTGCCAGCAGCCCGTCTTATTCAGAGACCCAGTACTTC	CASSPSYSETQYF
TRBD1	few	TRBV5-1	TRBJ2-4	TGCGCCAGCAGCTTGGATGCGGCAGGGGGCCAAAACATTCAGTACTTC	CASSLDAAGGQNIQYF
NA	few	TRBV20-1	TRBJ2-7	TGCAGTGCTAGTGGTAGAGCGGGCTCTGGATACGAGCAGTACTTC	CSASGRAGSGYEQYF
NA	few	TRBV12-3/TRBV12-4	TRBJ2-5	TGTGCCAGCAGTTCTACAAGACTAGGGGAGACCCAGTACTTC	CASSSTRLGETQYF
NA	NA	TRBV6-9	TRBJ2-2	TGTGCCAGCAGTTATTGGCCAGGGGCGAACACCGGGGAGCTGTTTTTT	CASSYWPGANTGELFF
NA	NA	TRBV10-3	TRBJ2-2	TGTGCCATCAGTGTTACAGCGTCAACTAACACCGGGGAGCTGTTTTTT	CAISVTASTNTGELFF
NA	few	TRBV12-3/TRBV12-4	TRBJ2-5	TGTGCCAGCAGTCTCGGACAGGTGATGGGGGGAGGGACCCAGTACTTC	CASSLGQVMGGGTQYF
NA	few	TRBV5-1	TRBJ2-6	TGCGCCAGCAGCTTGGCCACAGCGGCAATCTCTGGGGCCAACGTCCTGACTTTC	CASSLATAAISGANVLTF
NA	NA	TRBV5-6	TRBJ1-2	TGTGCCAGCAGCCCTAACCCAGACGCTCCCTATGGCTACACCTTC	CASSPNPDAPYGYTF
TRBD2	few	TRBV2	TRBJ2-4	TGTGCCAGCGGACTAGCGACCCTAGCCAAAAACATTCAGTACTTC	CASGLATLAKNIQYF
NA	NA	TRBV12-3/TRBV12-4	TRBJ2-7	TGTGCCAGCAGTGTCCGACGGAGGGGCGAGCAGTACTTC	CASSVRRRGEQYF
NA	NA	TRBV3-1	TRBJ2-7	TGTGCCAGCAGCCAAGAATTGACTTTTTTCGGACAGACCGAGCAGTACTTC	CASSQELTFFGQTEQYF
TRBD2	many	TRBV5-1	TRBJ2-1	TGCGCCAGCAGCCTCGGACTAGCGGGGAACAACAATGAGCAGTTCTTC	CASSLGLAGNNNEQFF
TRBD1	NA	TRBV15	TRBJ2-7	TGTGCCACCAGCCGGCCGGGGACAGCAAGCTCCTACGAGCAGTACTTC	CATSRPGTASSYEQYF